These T cell receptor beta chains were read from a single sample in a study of blood T cell repertoires in COVID-19. The table came from immunoSEQ multiplex PCR; TCRdb's copy has only in-frame clones and leaves some out. There are 150,000 or so clones in the sample; about 79% occur only once, and more than 3.5% lies in the top ten. Material: peripheral blood. These receptors were taken from a woman aged 80 or over with active or convalescent COVID-19. The CDR3 runs from the conserved cysteine through the conserved F or W. A D gene is named only where the DNA matches it firmly. Expanded clones get a size class; other rows say once, few or many, or leave the size out.

abundance	d_gene	j_gene	v_gene	CDR3aa	CDR3nt
.	TRBD1	TRBJ1-4	TRBV11-2	CASSGGQGPNEKLFF	TGTGCCAGCAGCGGGGGACAGGGCCCTAATGAAAAACTGTTTTTT
.	.	TRBJ2-6	TRBV6-5	CASRHPTGLSNVLTF	TGTGCCAGCAGGCACCCAACAGGGTTGTCCAACGTCCTGACTTTC
.	.	TRBJ2-4	TRBV5-5	CASSSLDSAIAKNIQYF	TGTGCCAGCAGCTCCTTAGACAGCGCGATAGCCAAAAACATTCAGTACTTC
.	.	TRBJ2-7	TRBV28	CASSLLGYEQYF	TGTGCCAGCAGTCTCCTCGGGTACGAGCAGTACTTC
.	.	TRBJ1-1	TRBV18	CASSHLSDSEAFF	TGTGCCAGCTCACATCTTAGCGACTCTGAAGCTTTCTTT
.	TRBD1	TRBJ1-5	TRBV10-2	CASRPGTAGNQPQHF	TGCGCCAGCAGACCCGGGACAGCCGGCAATCAGCCCCAGCATTTT
.	TRBD2	TRBJ2-1	TRBV10-3	CAISDTAGGLGGEQFF	TGTGCCATCAGTGATACAGCGGGGGGGCTTGGCGGTGAGCAGTTCTTC
.	TRBD1	TRBJ1-2	TRBV29-1	CSASGTGGYGYTF	TGCAGCGCATCCGGGACAGGGGGCTATGGCTACACCTTC
many	.	TRBJ1-5	TRBV28	CASRYSNQPQHF	TGTGCCAGCAGGTATAGCAATCAGCCCCAGCATTTT
.	.	TRBJ1-2	TRBV7-2	CASSSNSYGYTF	TGTGCCAGCAGCTCGAACAGCTATGGCTACACCTTC
.	.	TRBJ1-5	TRBV2	CASSVGGNSNQPQHF	TGTGCCAGCAGTGTAGGAGGTAATAGCAATCAGCCCCAGCATTTT
.	.	TRBJ2-1	TRBV19	CASSIVRGNEQFF	TGTGCCAGTAGTATTGTCAGGGGAAATGAGCAGTTCTTC
.	TRBD1	TRBJ1-1	TRBV5-1	CASSLETGTEAFF	TGCGCCAGCAGCTTGGAGACAGGGACTGAAGCTTTCTTT
.	.	TRBJ1-4	TRBV14	CASSQDLQGANEKLFF	TGTGCCAGCAGCCAAGATCTGCAGGGTGCTAATGAAAAACTGTTTTTT
.	.	TRBJ1-2	TRBV5-1	CASSLEPNYGYTF	TGCGCCAGCAGCTTGGAGCCTAACTATGGCTACACCTTC
few	TRBD1	TRBJ1-1	TRBV4-2	CASSQDPAGGNTEAFF	TGTGCCAGCAGCCAAGATCCCGCAGGGGGGAACACTGAAGCTTTCTTT
.	TRBD1	TRBJ1-1	TRBV7-2	CASSSGQGILNTEAFF	TGTGCCAGCAGCTCCGGACAGGGGATCCTGAACACTGAAGCTTTCTTT
.	.	TRBJ2-1	TRBV19	CASSIDQQNEQFF	TGTGCCAGTAGTATAGACCAACAGAATGAGCAGTTCTTC
once	TRBD1	TRBJ1-4	TRBV28	CASSARQGATNEKLFF	TGTGCCAGCAGCGCACGACAGGGGGCGACTAATGAAAAACTGTTTTTT
once	TRBD1	TRBJ1-5	TRBV7-8	CASSLVAPGGAQNQPQHF	TGTGCCAGCAGCTTAGTTGCTCCAGGGGGCGCACAAAATCAGCCCCAGCATTTT
.	TRBD1	TRBJ2-1	TRBV12-5	CASGLGQGSNNEQFF	TGTGCTAGTGGTTTGGGACAGGGTAGTAACAATGAGCAGTTCTTC
.	TRBD2	TRBJ2-3	TRBV29-1	CSVEQRGRLTDTQYF	TGCAGCGTTGAACAGCGGGGGAGACTCACAGATACGCAGTATTTT
.	.	TRBJ2-7	TRBV6-5	CASQRVGAVDEQYF	TGTGCCAGCCAACGAGTGGGGGCTGTGGACGAGCAGTACTTC
.	.	TRBJ1-6	TRBV2	CASRGDNNSPLHF	TGTGCCAGCAGAGGGGACAATAATTCACCCCTCCACTTT
.	TRBD1	TRBJ1-5	TRBV6-6	CASSPSTGKRNQPQHF	TGTGCCAGCAGTCCTTCGACAGGGAAGCGCAATCAGCCCCAGCATTTT
.	.	TRBJ1-5	TRBV2	CASREDTTLPQHF	TGTGCCAGCAGAGAGGACACCACTTTGCCCCAGCATTTT
.	.	TRBJ1-2	TRBV29-1	CSVLSNYGYTF	TGCAGCGTTCTTTCTAACTATGGCTACACCTTC
.	.	TRBJ2-1	TRBV9	CASSVSPNDEQFF	TGTGCCAGCAGCGTAAGCCCTAATGATGAGCAGTTCTTC
.	TRBD1	TRBJ2-3	TRBV11-3	CASSQGRGLGPDTQYF	TGTGCCAGCAGCCAAGGCAGGGGGCTGGGTCCAGATACGCAGTATTTT
.	.	TRBJ1-2	TRBV7-2	CASSLAGAGSRYGYTF	TGTGCCAGCAGCTTAGCTGGGGCAGGTTCGCGGTATGGCTACACCTTC
.	.	TRBJ2-6	TRBV19	CASRWTAYSGANVLTF	TGTGCCAGTAGATGGACAGCCTACTCTGGGGCCAACGTCCTGACTTTC
.	.	TRBJ2-2	TRBV6-2/TRBV6-3	CASSYGTTTGELFF	TGTGCCAGCAGTTATGGGACAACCACCGGGGAGCTGTTTTTT
.	TRBD1	TRBJ2-3	TRBV7-8	CASSGGQKIDTQYF	TGTGCCAGCAGCGGGGGACAGAAAATAGATACGCAGTATTTT
.	TRBD2	TRBJ2-3	TRBV19	CASRTLTSGGVPDTQYF	TGTGCCAGTAGGACCTTGACTAGCGGGGGGGTCCCCGATACGCAGTATTTT
.	.	TRBJ2-5	TRBV5-4	CASSFRRQETQYF	TGTGCCAGCAGCTTTCGCAGACAAGAGACCCAGTACTTC
once	.	TRBJ2-3	TRBV19	CASSTGPTDTQYF	TGTGCCAGTAGTACAGGCCCCACAGATACGCAGTATTTT
.	TRBD2	TRBJ2-1	TRBV10-3	CAIGLAGYNEQFF	TGTGCCATCGGGCTAGCGGGGTACAATGAGCAGTTCTTC
.	.	TRBJ1-4	TRBV18	CASSSDRSLFEKLFF	TGTGCCAGCTCTTCCGACAGATCTTTATTTGAAAAACTGTTTTTT
.	TRBD2	TRBJ2-1	TRBV20-1	CSASSRRGAYNEQFF	TGCAGTGCTAGTTCCAGGCGGGGGGCCTACAATGAGCAGTTCTTC
.	TRBD1	TRBJ2-7	TRBV6-5	CASRNQRTGDEQYF	TGTGCCAGCAGGAACCAGAGGACAGGCGACGAGCAGTACTTC
.	.	TRBJ1-2	TRBV12-5	CASGQDSRYGYTF	TGTGCTAGTGGACAGGACAGCCGCTATGGCTACACCTTC
few	.	TRBJ2-7	TRBV5-1	CASSFSWGPYEQYF	TGCGCCAGCAGCTTTTCGTGGGGGCCCTACGAGCAGTACTTC
.	TRBD2	TRBJ2-1	TRBV4-2	CASSQELAGVGNEQFF	TGTGCCAGCAGCCAAGAACTAGCGGGGGTCGGAAATGAGCAGTTCTTC
few	TRBD1	TRBJ1-2	TRBV12-3/TRBV12-4	CASSIQGDGYTF	TGTGCCAGCAGTATTCAGGGGGATGGCTACACCTTC
.	TRBD2	TRBJ2-3	TRBV6-5	CASSLGRGDGTDTQYF	TGTGCCAGCAGTTTGGGGCGGGGGGATGGCACAGATACGCAGTATTTT
.	TRBD1	TRBJ2-7	TRBV19	CASSKLTGTGDPGEQYF	TGTGCCAGTAGTAAATTAACCGGGACAGGGGACCCAGGCGAGCAGTACTTC
once	.	TRBJ1-1	TRBV18	CASSPSPGLNTEAFF	TGTGCCAGCTCACCTAGTCCAGGGTTGAACACTGAAGCTTTCTTT
.	TRBD2	TRBJ2-6	TRBV7-9	CASSDRTSGGTTGANVLTF	TGTGCCAGCAGCGACCGGACTAGCGGGGGGACCACTGGGGCCAACGTCCTGACTTTC
.	TRBD2	TRBJ2-5	TRBV15	CATSGTSGVTETQYF	TGTGCCACCAGCGGGACTAGCGGGGTCACAGAGACCCAGTACTTC
.	TRBD1	TRBJ2-5	TRBV28	CASSLGGSSWTQYF	TGTGCCAGCAGTCTAGGGGGCAGTAGCTGGACCCAGTACTTC
.	TRBD2	TRBJ2-5	TRBV7-3	CASSLGTSAGGTQYF	TGTGCCAGCAGTCTGGGGACTAGCGCAGGAGGGACCCAGTACTTC
.	.	TRBJ1-2	TRBV2	CASIKGDYRERGYTF	TGTGCCAGCATCAAAGGGGATTACAGGGAGCGCGGCTACACCTTC
.	TRBD1	TRBJ1-1	TRBV12-5	CASGLGITGGPTEAFF	TGTGCTAGTGGTTTGGGAATTACAGGGGGGCCCACTGAAGCTTTCTTT
.	TRBD2	TRBJ2-7	TRBV6-5	CASSPQRGRYEQYF	TGTGCCAGCAGCCCCCAGCGGGGGAGATACGAGCAGTACTTC